The clone carrying this TCR beta chain was seen many times. Its antigen remains unknown. The data were obtained in a study of T-cell memory formation after mild COVID-19. Study outcomes and limitations: Clones that contracted from day 15 to 85 had balanced CD4/CD8; later expanders were CD4+ biased. Prior to infection, memory already included some responding clones, suggesting cross-reactive memory joined.

Trimming left V 0 bases short and J 3 bases short, with 9 bases between. This CDR3 contains 15 residues. TCRdb reprocessed the 5' RACE reads via MiXCR and lists one record per CDR3 protein. The sample has approximately 150,000 distinct CDR3 sequences, approximately 5.7% seen once. The sequenced material came from PBMCs or a T cell subset sorted from them (not recorded which). The gene calls are TRBV12-3 or TRBV12-4 and TRBJ2-1, with TRBD1 as a possible D gene (5 bases). The source is an adult woman who had mild COVID-19 (a few samples of this study predate the infection). Cell type and time point are not known. In nucleotides, the CDR3 is TGTGCCAGCAGTTTAGCAGGGGTAAGCTACAATGAGCAGTTCTTC. Translating it yields CASSLAGVSYNEQFF.